This T cell receptor beta chain was observed in a study of T-cell reconstitution after alpha-beta-depleted transplantation in children. The sample holds many counts of this clonotype. Germline CDR1 SGHRS, CDR2 YFSETQ. CDR3 length: 15 residues. V lost 4 bases and J lost 0; bases outside the gene matches: 6. Using unique molecular identifiers, the investigators prepared the TCRbeta library. TCRdb re-analysed the PCR reads in MiXCR, keeping a single row per CDR3 protein. The top ten hold less than 15% of the sample, which has approximately 210,000 distinct CDR3 sequences, just over 14% seen once. The rearrangement links TRBV5-1 to TRBJ2-7; 8 nucleotides match TRBD1. The sequence derives from a human donor who donated a stem cell graft to a child with acute lymphoblastic leukemia. The sample was PBMCs from the stem cell graft donor, taken from the stem cell graft. Written as DNA, the CDR3 is TGCGCCAGCAGCCCAGGGGACAGGAGCTCCTACGAGCAGTACTTC. It codes for CASSPGDRSSYEQYF. Together with reference TRBV5-1 and TRBJ2-7, the CDR3 gives the full variable domain: KAGVTQTPRYLIKTRGQQVTLSCSPISGHRSVSWYQQTPGQGLQFLFEYFSETQRNKGNFPGRFSGRQFSNSRSEMNVSTLELGDSALYLCASSPGDRSSYEQYFGPGTRLTVT.